These 29 T cell receptor beta chains originate from one sample sequenced in a study of T-cell reconstitution after alpha-beta-depleted transplantation in children. Unique molecular identifiers were incorporated into the prepared TCRbeta library. TCRdb reprocessed the PCR reads via MiXCR and lists one record per CDR3 protein. Of approximately 130,000 distinct CDR3 sequences detected, roughly 10% appear once; the ten largest clones hold less than 25%. The material was PBMCs, mostly from graft donor cells, obtained 180 days after TCRalphabeta/CD19-depleted stem cell transplant. These TCRs come from a girl less than two years old who had a stem cell transplant for combined immunodeficiency, so the T cells may come from the graft donor.

This clonotype has a handful of counts. This rearrangement joins TRBV6-6 to TRBJ2-3; TRBD1 matches 9 bases. The CDR3 runs to 15 residues. Unmatched junction bases numbered 5, after V lost 4 bases and J lost 3 bases. From germline, CDR1 is MNHNY and CDR2 SVGAGI (reference sequence). CDR3 in amino acids: CASSLDRGFTDTQYF. For the CDR3, the DNA is TGTGCCAGCAGTTTGGACAGGGGTTTTACAGATACGCAGTATTTT.

CDR3 bases: TGCGCCAGCAGCCCGGGAAGAGATCGGAGGGAAAAACTGTTTTTT. Translating gives CASSPGRDRREKLFF. The chain combines TRBV5-1 with TRBJ1-4; D is undetermined. CDR1 and CDR2 (germline): SGHRS, YFSETQ. This CDR3 region has 15 residues. Between the trimmed V and J ends, which lost 4 bases and 8 bases, there was a span of 18 bases.

CDR3 protein: CAISAVGRETQYF. The CDR3 region has the DNA TGTGCCATCAGTGCCGTGGGCCGGGAGACCCAGTACTTC. The V call is TRBV10-3, the J call TRBJ2-5; D unresolved. This CDR3 has 13 amino acids. Trimming shortened V by 4 bases and J by 5 bases, and 11 bases separated the two germline ends. Per germline, CDR1 ENHRY and CDR2 SYGVKD.

The V call is TRBV12-3 or TRBV12-4, the J call TRBJ2-1; the match to TRBD2 covers 15 bases. The CDR3 loop spans 14 amino acids. V gave up 5 bases and J gave up 15 bases; unmatched junction bases: 8. CDR3: CASSTGLAGGRRFF. The CDR3 DNA is TGTGCCAGCAGTACGGGACTAGCGGGAGGACGGCGGTTCTTC.

The rearrangement joins TRBV12-3 or TRBV12-4 to TRBJ1-5, with 11 nucleotides matching TRBD1. Germline trimming cut 6 bases from V and 5 bases from J; bases unmatched to any gene: 3. This CDR3 has 14 amino acids. DNA of the CDR3: TGTGCCAGCAGACCGGGACAGGGGGATCAGCCCCAGCATTTT. Translated, it gives CASRPGQGDQPQHF.

The chain has TRBV19 and TRBJ2-7, with D tentatively TRBD1 (6 bases). This CDR3 spans 13 amino acids. Germline-derived CDR1 and CDR2 are LNHDA and SQIVND (reference sequence). V lost 5 bases and J lost 4, with 12 bases in between. Here the CDR3 reads CASSPRTVYEQYF. DNA for the CDR3: TGTGCCAGTAGTCCACGGACAGTTTACGAGCAGTACTTC. The full variable domain, its missing parts supplied by reference TRBV19 and TRBJ2-7, is DGGITQSPKYLFRKEGQNVTLSCEQNLNHDAMYWYRQDPGQGLRLIYYSQIVNDFQKGDIAEGYSVSREKKESFPLTVTSAQKNPTAFYLCASSPRTVYEQYFGPGTRLTVT.

The chain couples TRBV7-9 to TRBJ2-7; D is undetermined. This CDR3 spans 14 amino acids. Germline lookup yields CDR1 SEHNR and CDR2 FQNEAQ (reference sequence). V was cut by 3 bases and J by 4 bases, with 13 bases left in between. Here the CDR3 DNA reads TGTGCCAGCAGCTTCAAGGGCCCAGCTTACGAGCAGTACTTC. This codes for CASSFKGPAYEQYF.

This clonotype was detected a few times. V gene TRBV20-1 combines with J gene TRBJ2-1; TRBD2 might be the D (5 bases). The V and J ends lost 3 bases and 7 bases respectively, with 22 bases between them. This CDR3 has 16 amino acids. CDR1 is DFQATT and CDR2 is SNEGSKA in the germline V gene (reference sequence). The CDR3 DNA follows: TGCAGTGCTAGCTCCCTGCTAGAGGCGTCGGGGAATGAGCAGTTCTTC. This translates into CSASSLLEASGNEQFF.

The chain couples TRBV12-3 or TRBV12-4 to TRBJ2-7; unclear D gene. V shed 3 bases and J shed 1 base, with 7 bases lying between them. This CDR3 contains 13 residues. DNA of the CDR3: TGTGCCAGCAGTTTTTCGGCTTCCTACGAGCAGTACTTC. It specifies CASSFSASYEQYF.

In the case of this clonotype: Germline and junction disagree at one end, which may indicate a read error. The chain has TRBV3-1 and TRBJ1-2, with D possibly matching TRBD1 (5 bases). The CDR3 is 14 residues long. Germline lookup yields CDR1 LGHDT and CDR2 YNNKEL (reference sequence). In DNA form, the CDR3 reads TGTTCCAGCAGCCTCCGGGACGGACGTTATGGCTACACCTTC. It specifies CSSSLRDGRYGYTF.

This clonotype was found a few times. The chain joins TRBV6-1 to TRBJ1-4; TRBD1 is a possible D gene (6 bases). Germline lookup yields CDR1 MNHNS and CDR2 SASEGT. CDR3 length equals 15 residues. V was shortened by 6 bases and J by 7 bases, with 18 bases between the two germline ends. The CDR3 sequence: CASSFDTRGGEKLFF. The CDR3 region has the DNA TGTGCCAGCAGCTTCGACACCAGAGGGGGTGAAAAACTGTTTTTT.

J is TRBJ2-2 and V is TRBV25-1; D possibly matches TRBD1 or TRBD2 (5 bases each). This CDR3 is built from 14 residues. The germline V gene has CDR1 MGHDK and CDR2 SYGVNS. Trimming took 2 bases from V and 7 from J, leaving 11 bases between them. Here the CDR3 reads CASSEPGTHGELFF. The CDR3 coding sequence is TGTGCCAGCAGTGAACCTGGGACCCACGGGGAGCTGTTTTTT.

The chain joins TRBV7-2 to TRBJ2-1; D is possibly TRBD2 (5 bases). This CDR3 comprises 16 residues. Per germline, CDR1 SGHTA and CDR2 FQGNSA. Trimming took 4 bases from V and 4 from J, leaving 17 bases between them. This chain's CDR3 is CASSSLALAEYNEQFF. The DNA of the CDR3 is TGTGCCAGCAGCTCATTAGCGCTTGCTGAGTACAATGAGCAGTTCTTC.

The gene calls are TRBV5-1 and TRBJ2-5, with 12 bases aligning to TRBD2. This CDR3 has 15 amino acids. V trimming: 5 bases; J trimming: 4 bases; junction bases outside the gene matches: 6. Germline loops: CDR1 SGHRS, CDR2 YFSETQ. Written as DNA, the CDR3 is TGCGCCAGCAGGATGACTAGCGGGGGCGGAGAGACCCAGTACTTC. This codes for CASRMTSGGGETQYF.

This sequence joins TRBV3-1 and TRBJ2-4; 8 positions agree with TRBD1. V shed 0 bases, J shed 6 bases, and the junction held 4 bases outside the gene matches. Germline-derived CDR1 and CDR2 are LGHDT and YNNKEL (reference sequence). The CDR3 sequence is 15 residues long. CDR3 DNA sequence: TGTGCCAGCAGCCAAGATACTGGACAGGGAAACATTCAGTACTTC. It is translated as CASSQDTGQGNIQYF.

The rearrangement joins TRBV14 to TRBJ2-7; 13 bases map to TRBD2. J gave up 5 bases and V 3 bases, and 4 bases lay outside the gene matches. CDR3 length equals 15 residues. Per the germline V gene, CDR1 is SGHDN and CDR2 is FVKESK. The CDR3 nucleotides read TGTGCCAGCAGCCAGTGGACTAGCGGGAGCCACGAGCAGTACTTC. Its translation: CASSQWTSGSHEQYF. The full variable domain, rest sourced from reference TRBV14 and TRBJ2-7, is EAGVTQFPSHSVIEKGQTVTLRCDPISGHDNLYWYRRVMGKEIKFLLHFVKESKQDESGMPNNRFLAERTGGTYSTLKVQPAELEDSGVYFCASSQWTSGSHEQYFGPGTRLTVT.

This clonotype was counted ten times or more. The chain has TRBV29-1 and TRBJ2-6; 7 positions match TRBD2. Looked up from germline, CDR1 is SQVTM and CDR2 is ANQGSEA. The CDR3 length is 14 residues. J gave up 2 bases and V 4 bases, and 2 bases lay outside the gene matches. The CDR3 DNA reads TGCAGCGTTGGGGGGGGTGCTGGGGCCAACGTCCTGACTTTC. Translating it yields CSVGGGAGANVLTF.

The V gene is TRBV6-6, the J gene TRBJ1-5; D unclear. Germline V gene lookup returns CDR1 MNHNY and CDR2 SVGAGI (reference sequence). The CDR3 contains 13 residues. V lost 4 bases, J lost 6 bases, and 10 bases lay in between. The CDR3 sequence: CASSWAGSQPQHF. The CDR3 DNA follows: TGTGCCAGCAGTTGGGCCGGTTCTCAGCCCCAGCATTTT.

This clonotype has only a few counts. This chain links TRBV29-1 with TRBJ2-5; D is ambiguous. The CDR3 has 11 amino acids. Between the trimmed V and J ends, which lost 2 bases and 9 bases, there was a span of 10 bases. CDR1 and CDR2 from the germline V gene are SQVTM and ANQGSEA. The CDR3 DNA is TGCAGCGTTGAAATGGGGTCTGCCCAGTACTTC. Translating gives CSVEMGSAQYF. Full variable domain (outside the CDR3, taken from reference TRBV29-1 and TRBJ2-5): SAVISQKPSRDICQRGTSLTIQCQVDSQVTMMFWYRQQPGQSLTLIATANQGSEATYESGFVIDKFPISRPNLTFSTLTVSNMSPEDSSIYLCSVEMGSAQYFGPGTRLLVL.

This clonotype has just a few counts. The chain is built from TRBV27 and TRBJ2-1; possible D gene TRBD2, 7 bases. V gave up 3 bases and J gave up 5 bases, with 20 bases separating them. Germline CDR1 MNHEY, CDR2 SMNVEV (reference sequence). The CDR3 runs 17 residues. CDR3 protein: CASSLVVGRGPNNEQFF. Here the CDR3 DNA reads TGTGCCAGCAGTTTGGTCGTAGGGCGGGGGCCTAACAATGAGCAGTTCTTC.

The chain combines TRBV7-8 with TRBJ1-1, with D maybe TRBD1 (5 bases). The ends were cut back, 9 bases at V and 1 base at J, with 12 bases in the middle. The CDR3 is 13 amino acids. Germline V gene lookup returns CDR1 SGHVS and CDR2 FQNEAQ. In DNA form, the CDR3 reads TGTGCCAGTTCCCGGAGGGGGAACACTGAAGCTTTCTTT. This gives the protein CASSRRGNTEAFF.

This clonotype was observed a few times. This sequence joins TRBV29-1 and TRBJ2-3; D gene unclear. The length of the CDR3 is 13 residues. Trimming pared 3 bases from V and 6 bases from J, leaving 13 bases between. Germline-derived CDR1 and CDR2 are SQVTM and ANQGSEA. In nucleotides, the CDR3 is TGCAGCGTTGAGGCCGAGAACCTGGATACGCAGTATTTT. It yields the protein CSVEAENLDTQYF.

This clonotype has more than one count but fewer than ten. The genes are TRBV29-1 and TRBJ2-2, with D tentatively TRBD2 (5 bases). CDR3 length: 14 residues. Germline assignment: CDR1 SQVTM and CDR2 ANQGSEA. Trimming took 3 bases from V and 6 from J, leaving 14 bases between them. CDR3 sequence: CSVEGGTGSGELFF. CDR3 nucleotide sequence: TGCAGCGTTGAGGGCGGTACGGGGTCCGGGGAGCTGTTTTTT.

CDR3 region: CASSLGQGPTDTQYF. The CDR3 DNA sequence: TGTGCCAGCAGCTTAGGACAGGGCCCCACAGATACGCAGTATTTT. V usage is TRBV7-6 and J usage is TRBJ2-3; 7 bases match TRBD1. V dropped 1 base and J dropped 2; count of bases not matched to a gene: 3. CDR1 and CDR2 from the germline V gene are SGHVS and FNYEAQ. The CDR3 extends over 15 amino acids.

The rearrangement joins TRBV20-1 to TRBJ2-1; tentatively, D is TRBD1 (5 bases). Germline CDR1 reads DFQATT; CDR2 reads SNEGSKA (reference sequence). The CDR3 totals 12 residues. V lost 0 bases and J 8 bases, leaving 8 bases between the germline ends. The CDR3 is CSARDLGHEQFF. CDR3 nucleotide sequence: TGCAGTGCTAGAGATCTGGGGCATGAGCAGTTCTTC.

The chain has TRBV5-1 and TRBJ2-2; TRBD1 is a possible D gene (7 bases). Per germline, CDR1 SGHRS and CDR2 YFSETQ. The CDR3 runs to 15 residues. Trimming removed 0 bases at V and 4 bases at J, with 10 bases between. Written as DNA, the CDR3 is TGCGCCAGCAGCTTGGGACAGGGAGGCACCGGGGAGCTGTTTTTT. Its translation: CASSLGQGGTGELFF.

The V call is TRBV6-5, the J call TRBJ2-1; 7 bases match TRBD2. There are 15 residues in the CDR3. In germline, CDR1 is MNHEY, CDR2 SVGAGI. With V trimmed by 0 bases and J by 4 bases, 3 bases remained unmatched. CDR3 DNA sequence: TGTGCCAGCAGTTACTCTAGCGGGCTTTACAATGAGCAGTTCTTC. Its translation: CASSYSSGLYNEQFF.

This clonotype has just a few counts. The chain has TRBV6-2 or TRBV6-3 and TRBJ1-4, with TRBD1 as a possible D gene (6 bases). The CDR3 spans 16 residues. Germline V lookup: CDR1 MNHEY, CDR2 SVGEGT. Between the trimmed V and J ends, which lost 8 bases and 2 bases, there was a span of 18 bases. This CDR3 is CASGDLQGKTNEKLFF. The CDR3 DNA is TGTGCCAGCGGGGACCTCCAGGGGAAGACTAATGAAAAACTGTTTTTT.

This clonotype was counted at least ten times. The chain joins TRBV20-1 to TRBJ2-3; 7 bases line up with TRBD1. The CDR3 loop spans 15 amino acids. J gave up 3 bases and V 3 bases, and 9 bases lay outside the gene matches. Germline CDR1 reads DFQATT; CDR2 reads SNEGSKA (reference sequence). CDR3 nucleotides: TGCAGTGCTAGGCCCTTAGGGGGCTTTACAGATACGCAGTATTTT. As protein: CSARPLGGFTDTQYF.